These 13 T cell receptor beta chains came from one sample sequenced in a study of CD4+ T cells in melanoma. Profiled with immunoSEQ multiplex PCR; TCRdb holds only in-frame clones, not every one. The sample records around 100,000 clones, around 92% being singletons. The sequencing input was peripheral blood. The source of these receptors is a human donor with melanoma.

The rearrangement joins TRBV5-1 to TRBJ2-3; D not certain. The CDR3 is 13 residues long. Germline values: CDR1 SGHRS, CDR2 YFSETQ. Trimming left V 4 bases short and J 0 bases short, with 6 bases between. Here the CDR3 DNA reads TGCGCCAGCAGCACCGGGAGCACAGATACGCAGTATTTT. Encoded protein: CASSTGSTDTQYF. Variable domain in full (rest from reference TRBV5-1 and TRBJ2-3): KAGVTQTPRYLIKTRGQQVTLSCSPISGHRSVSWYQQTPGQGLQFLFEYFSETQRNKGNFPGRFSGRQFSNSRSEMNVSTLELGDSALYLCASSTGSTDTQYFGPGTRLTVL.

The J gene is TRBJ2-1, the V gene TRBV4-2; unclear D gene. Germline CDR1 and CDR2: LGHNA and YNFKEQ. The germline V and J ends were trimmed by 0 bases and 3 bases, with 9 bases remaining between them. CDR3 length: 15 residues. CDR3: CASSQDWTGYNEQFF. The CDR3, as DNA: TGTGCCAGCAGCCAAGACTGGACCGGCTACAATGAGCAGTTCTTC.

In its sample, this clone was seen once. V is TRBV28 and J is TRBJ1-4; TRBD1 agrees at 8 bases. V lost 7 bases to trimming and J lost 5 bases; unmatched junction nucleotides: 6. Germline lookup yields CDR1 MDHEN and CDR2 SYDVKM. The CDR3 has 14 residues. The CDR3 bases are TGTGCCAGCAACCCACAGGGGGGGAATGAAAAACTGTTTTTT. It is translated as CASNPQGGNEKLFF.

The gene calls are TRBV6-6 and TRBJ2-3; D unclear. The CDR3 runs 13 residues. Trimming cost V 2 bases and J 2 bases, with 5 bases left between them. Per the germline V gene, CDR1 is MNHNY and CDR2 is SVGAGI (reference sequence). In DNA form, the CDR3 reads TGTGCCAGCAGTTACGTGCACACAGATACGCAGTATTTT. This sequence encodes CASSYVHTDTQYF.

The chain has TRBV15 and TRBJ2-7; no definite D call. The CDR3 consists of 16 residues. Germline CDR1 and CDR2: LNHNV and YYDKDF (reference sequence). Trimming left V 1 base short and J 2 bases short, with 15 bases between. In DNA, the CDR3 is TGTGCCACCAGCAGAGTCCCAGGCCTCTCAGCCTACGAGCAGTACTTC. Encoded protein: CATSRVPGLSAYEQYF.

J is TRBJ2-3 and V is TRBV28; 11 bases agree with TRBD1. The CDR3 sequence is 16 residues long. Germline assignment: CDR1 MDHEN and CDR2 SYDVKM. The ends lost 5 bases at V and 3 bases at J; junction bases unmatched: 7. This CDR3 is CASSLRRDRGTDTQYF. CDR3 nucleotides: TGTGCCAGCAGTCTCCGCCGGGACAGGGGGACAGATACGCAGTATTTT.

The V call is TRBV28, the J call TRBJ1-1; no clear D. The CDR3 consists of 12 residues. The germline gives CDR1 MDHEN, CDR2 SYDVKM. Trimming shortened V by 2 bases and J by 7 bases, and 8 bases separated the two germline ends. The CDR3 sequence: CASSLGNGEAFF. DNA for the CDR3: TGTGCCAGCAGTTTAGGGAACGGTGAAGCTTTCTTT.

This chain joins TRBV19 and TRBJ2-7; D uncertain. This CDR3 has 14 residues. Trimming took off 6 bases at V and 1 base at J, with 13 bases between the two ends. Germline CDR1 and CDR2: LNHDA and SQIVND (reference sequence). The CDR3 loop is CASRSAVQSYEQYF. CDR3 in DNA: TGTGCCAGTAGATCAGCAGTCCAATCCTACGAGCAGTACTTC.

CDR3 amino acids: CASSWDKNRKTYGYTF. CDR3 bases: TGCGCCAGCAGCTGGGATAAGAACCGAAAGACCTATGGCTACACCTTC. V is TRBV4-1 and J is TRBJ1-2; D unclear. Germline V gives CDR1 MGHRA, CDR2 YSYEKL. V dropped 5 bases and J dropped 4 bases, with 20 bases sitting between them. This CDR3 is 16 amino acids long.

The rearrangement uses TRBV4-2 and TRBJ2-1; 8 nucleotides match TRBD2. Germline CDR1 is LGHNA and CDR2 is YNFKEQ. The CDR3 extends over 13 amino acids. The trim removed 8 bases at V and 6 bases at J, leaving 6 bases unmatched. This CDR3 is CASRSGTSNEQFF. The CDR3 DNA reads TGTGCCAGCCGGTCCGGGACTAGCAATGAGCAGTTCTTC.

This clone was recorded once. The V gene is TRBV5-1, the J gene TRBJ2-1, with a possible D match to TRBD2 (5 bases). Trimming left V 4 bases short and J 0 bases short, with 11 bases between. Germline assignment: CDR1 SGHRS and CDR2 YFSETQ. The CDR3 covers 15 residues. The CDR3 here is CASSPSLSSYNEQFF. The CDR3 DNA reads as TGCGCCAGCAGCCCTAGCCTAAGCTCCTACAATGAGCAGTTCTTC. Based on the CDR3 plus reference TRBV5-1 and TRBJ2-1, the full variable domain is KAGVTQTPRYLIKTRGQQVTLSCSPISGHRSVSWYQQTPGQGLQFLFEYFSETQRNKGNFPGRFSGRQFSNSRSEMNVSTLELGDSALYLCASSPSLSSYNEQFFGPGTRLTVL.

The chain has TRBV7-2 and TRBJ2-5; 7 bases agree with TRBD2. The CDR3 runs to 16 residues. Germline V gene sequence: CDR1 SGHTA, CDR2 FQGNSA. V shed 1 base and J 6 bases; nucleotides not matched to a gene: 11. The CDR3: CASSLVFGGGPQTQYF. The CDR3 nucleotides are TGTGCCAGCAGCTTAGTGTTCGGCGGGGGTCCTCAGACCCAGTACTTC.

Comments on this clone: Other DNA sequences within the sample encode an identical CDR3. The V call is TRBV18, the J call TRBJ2-7, with D perhaps TRBD2 (5 bases). V lost 2 bases, J lost 0 bases, and 11 bases lay in between. Germline-derived CDR1 and CDR2 are KGHSH and LQKENI. CDR3 length: 15 residues. DNA for the CDR3: TGTGCCAGCTCACCATTGGCTGGGAGCTCCTACGAGCAGTACTTC. Translating it yields CASSPLAGSSYEQYF.